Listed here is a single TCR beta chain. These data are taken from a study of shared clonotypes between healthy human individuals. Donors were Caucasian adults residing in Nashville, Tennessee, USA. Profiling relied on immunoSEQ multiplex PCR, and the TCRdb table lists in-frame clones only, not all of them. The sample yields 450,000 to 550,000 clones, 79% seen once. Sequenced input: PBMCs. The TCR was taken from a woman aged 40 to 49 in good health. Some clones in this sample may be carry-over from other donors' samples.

CDR3 sequence reads: CATSTTSGRGSREQYF. In nucleotides, the CDR3 is TGTGCCACCAGCACGACTAGCGGGAGGGGGTCCAGGGAGCAGTACTTC. The chain combines TRBV15 with TRBJ2-7; 14 bases align to TRBD2. The germline V gene has CDR1 LNHNV and CDR2 YYDKDF (reference sequence). V gave up 4 bases and J gave up 7 bases; unmatched junction bases: 9. This CDR3 has 16 amino acids.